These T cell receptor beta chains were read from a single sample in a study of glioma-infiltrating T cells. TCRdb reanalysed the multiplex PCR reads using MiXCR and keeps one entry per CDR3 protein. This table has roughly 120,000 distinct CDR3 sequences, roughly 24% appearing once. Sequencing was done on a sample of glioma tissue, nonneoplastic brain tissue, or PBMCs (not recorded which). Receptors were obtained from a human donor with low-grade glioma or glioblastoma, undergoing nonglioma brain surgery, or in good health (not recorded which). The CDR3 runs from the conserved cysteine through the conserved F or W. D genes are given only for firm matches. Size is stated for part of the rows, as once, few or many counts, or as a class when the clone is expanded.

TRBD2	TRBJ2-3	TRBV29-1	-	TGCAGCGTTTCCCTAGCGGGAGCGCCCCAGTATTTT	CSVSLAGAPQYF
-	TRBJ2-3	TRBV6-6	-	TGTGCCAGCAGCTTCGACATCACAAATACGCAGTACTTT	CASSFDITNTQYF
TRBD2	TRBJ2-3	TRBV27	-	TGTGCCAGCAGTTCTGCGGGGGGCGGGAAAGATACGCAGTATTTT	CASSSAGGGKDTQYF
-	TRBJ1-1	TRBV7-2	-	TGTGCCAGCAGCTCAGCCACACAGAACACTGAAGCTTTCTTT	CASSSATQNTEAFF
-	TRBJ2-2	TRBV12-5	-	TGTGCTAGTGGTTTACTAGTGAACACCGGGGAGCTGTTTTTT	CASGLLVNTGELFF
TRBD1	TRBJ2-5	TRBV6-2/TRBV6-3	-	TGTGCCAGCAGGAAAACTTTCCAGGGACAGGATATCCAAGAGACCCAGTACTTC	CASRKTFQGQDIQETQYF
TRBD2	TRBJ2-7	TRBV28	many	TGTGCCAGCAGGACTAGCGGACCATACGAGCAGTACTTC	CASRTSGPYEQYF
-	TRBJ2-7	TRBV18	many	TGTGCCAGCTCAGCTCGGACAGAAGCCTACGAGCAGTACTTC	CASSARTEAYEQYF
-	TRBJ1-1	TRBV19	-	TGTGCCAGTAGTGCCCCGGGCCTCGCGACGGCTGAAGCTTTCTTT	CASSAPGLATAEAFF
TRBD2	TRBJ2-1	TRBV19	many	TGTGCCAGTAGTATCTCGTCTAGCGGGAGCCATGAGCAGTTCTTC	CASSISSSGSHEQFF
-	TRBJ1-2	TRBV29-1	many	TGCAGCGTTGCATTGGGGACTACTACCATCTATGGCTACACCTTC	CSVALGTTTIYGYTF
-	TRBJ2-3	TRBV25-1	many	TGTGCCAGCAGTGGGGCAGATACGCAGTATTTT	CASSGADTQYF
TRBD2	TRBJ2-7	TRBV4-1	many	TGCGCCAGCAGCCAAGGGGGACTAGCGGGAGACGAGCAGTACTTC	CASSQGGLAGDEQYF
-	TRBJ2-7	TRBV15	medium-sized	TGTGCCACCAGCAGAGAGTACAGCTACGAGCAGTACTTC	CATSREYSYEQYF
TRBD2	TRBJ2-3	TRBV4-1	-	TGCGCCAGCAGCCCACGACAGGGGACCGATAGCGGGAGGGCCTTTGATACGCAGTATTTT	CASSPRQGTDSGRAFDTQYF
-	TRBJ2-5	TRBV6-2/TRBV6-3	many	TGTGCCAGCAGTTATGAGGCTCGACTAGGACTGAGAGAGACCCAGTACTTC	CASSYEARLGLRETQYF
-	TRBJ2-3	TRBV2	many	TGTGCCAGCAGTGACGAACAGACTAGCACAGATACGCAGTATTTT	CASSDEQTSTDTQYF
-	TRBJ1-1	TRBV6-2/TRBV6-3	many	TGTGCCAGCAGTTACAATTGGGGGGCCACTGAAGCTTTCTTT	CASSYNWGATEAFF
TRBD2	TRBJ2-1	TRBV7-2	many	TGTGCCAGCAGCCCCGGACTAGCGGGAGCCACCGGGTATAGTGAGCAGTTCTTC	CASSPGLAGATGYSEQFF
-	TRBJ2-7	TRBV20-1	many	TGCAGTGCCGGCAGTATCTACGAGCAGTACTTC	CSAGSIYEQYF
-	TRBJ2-1	TRBV2	many	TGTGCCAGCAGCCCGCGCCGGGGGCGTATCGATGAGCAGTTCTTC	CASSPRRGRIDEQFF
-	TRBJ2-7	TRBV28	-	TGTGCCAGCAGTTTAGCCACACGTATAAGGCAGTACTTC	CASSLATRIRQYF
-	TRBJ2-7	TRBV7-9	many	TGTGCCAGCAGCTTAGCAGGGACTGTATCCTACGAGCAGTACTTC	CASSLAGTVSYEQYF
TRBD1	TRBJ2-5	TRBV12-3/TRBV12-4	-	TGTGCCAGCAGTTATGGGACAGAAGAGACCCAGTACTTC	CASSYGTEETQYF
-	TRBJ2-7	TRBV2	-	TGTGCCAGCAGTCGGCAACAGTTAGCGTACGAGCAGTACTTC	CASSRQQLAYEQYF
TRBD1	TRBJ2-7	TRBV6-1	many	TGTGCCAGCAGTCCGGGACAGGGAACTTCCGAGCAGTACTTC	CASSPGQGTSEQYF
-	TRBJ1-1	TRBV28	many	TGTGCCAGCAGTTTCCTCTTGGGGGCACGAGTTGAAGCTTTCTTT	CASSFLLGARVEAFF
TRBD2	TRBJ2-1	TRBV28	many	TGTGCCAGCTCGGCCGGGGGGAACTACAATGAGCAGTTCTTC	CASSAGGNYNEQFF
-	TRBJ2-5	TRBV20-1	many	TGCAGTGCTAGTCCGGTGCTGGAAGAGACCCAGTACTTC	CSASPVLEETQYF
-	TRBJ2-7	TRBV7-9	many	TGTGCCAGCAGCCCCTCACTCGGCGGGGACTCCTACGAGCAGTACTTC	CASSPSLGGDSYEQYF
TRBD2	TRBJ2-5	TRBV20-1	many	TGCAGTGCCCACCAACTAGCGGGAGGACAAGAGACCCAGTACTTC	CSAHQLAGGQETQYF
-	TRBJ1-1	TRBV6-1	many	TGTGCCAGCAGTCCGACTACAGGGACGGTCACTGAAGCTTTCTTT	CASSPTTGTVTEAFF
TRBD1	TRBJ1-5	TRBV27	many	TGTGCCAGCAGACCCTCCGGGGGACAGTTCAATCAGCCCCAGCATTTT	CASRPSGGQFNQPQHF